Included here is one T cell receptor (beta chain) sequence, with context. The junction shows a germline mismatch at one end, possibly a read error. This sample is part of a study of PD-1 blockade in classical Hodgkin lymphoma. This table comes from immunoSEQ multiplex PCR, and its TCRdb copy is limited to in-frame clones, with some not included. Found here are about 20,000 clones, 89% of them singletons; the top ten hold 0.25% to 0.3%. As to time point: newly diagnosed, previously untreated cHL patient sample. Researchers report purifying CD4+ T cells from thawed PBMCs by magnetic negative selection. What was sequenced was CD4+ T cells from blood. The TCR sequence derives from a human donor with classical Hodgkin lymphoma.

The CDR3 loop reads CASSLVVGQWDRSDF. Written as DNA, the CDR3 is TGCGCCAGCAGCTTGGTCGTGGGGCAGTGGGACCGGTCCGACTTC. V usage is TRBV5-1 and J usage is TRBJ2-5, with D possibly called TRBD1 or TRBD2 (5 bases each). CDR3 length: 15 amino acids. Germline CDR1 and CDR2: SGHRS and YFSETQ.